This TCR beta chain emerged from a study of shared clonotypes between healthy human individuals. In the study overall: Each donor contributed plates that comprised three CD4 naive, three CD4 memory, two CD8 naive and one CD8 memory.

Method: immunoSEQ multiplex PCR; TCRdb's copy keeps in-frame clones and lacks some. The sample contains fewer than 850,000 clones, 80% to 95% of which appear only once. The donors, all of them Caucasian adults, lived in Nashville, Tennessee. CD8 memory fractions consisted of CD45RO+ and CCR7-negative CD45RA+ TemRA cells together. This CDR3 spans 16 amino acids. The germline V gene has CDR1 MGHRA and CDR2 YSYEKL. V was shortened by 2 bases and J by 3 bases, with 13 bases between the two germline ends. The V gene is TRBV4-1, the J gene TRBJ1-4, with a tentative D call TRBD1 (6 bases). The source of this sequence is a man between 18 and 29 years old in good health. Some clones in this sample may be carry-over from other donors' samples. Sequencing input: memory CD8+ T cells from PBMCs. Described subset: CD45RO+ cells pooled with CCR7-negative TemRA cells. The CDR3 region is CASSQFGDTPNEKLFF. CDR3 nucleotides: TGCGCCAGCAGCCAATTCGGGGACACTCCTAATGAAAAACTGTTTTTT.